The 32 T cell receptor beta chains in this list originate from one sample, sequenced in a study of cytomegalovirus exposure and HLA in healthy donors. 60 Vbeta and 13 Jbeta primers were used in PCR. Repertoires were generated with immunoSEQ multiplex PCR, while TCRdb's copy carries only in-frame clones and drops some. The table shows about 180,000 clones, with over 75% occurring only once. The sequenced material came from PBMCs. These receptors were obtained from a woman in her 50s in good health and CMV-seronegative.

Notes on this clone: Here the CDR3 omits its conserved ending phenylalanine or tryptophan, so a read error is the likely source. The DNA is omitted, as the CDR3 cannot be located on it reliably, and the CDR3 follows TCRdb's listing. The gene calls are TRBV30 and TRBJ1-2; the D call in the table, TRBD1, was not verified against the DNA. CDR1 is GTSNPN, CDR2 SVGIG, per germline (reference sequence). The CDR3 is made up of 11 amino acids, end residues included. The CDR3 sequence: CAWSGDRVLSY.

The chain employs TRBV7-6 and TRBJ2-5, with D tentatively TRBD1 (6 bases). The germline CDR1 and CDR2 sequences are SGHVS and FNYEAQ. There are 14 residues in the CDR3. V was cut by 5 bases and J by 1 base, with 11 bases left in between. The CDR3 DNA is TGTGCCAGCAGCCTTTACAGGGCCCAAGAGACCCAGTACTTC. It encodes CASSLYRAQETQYF.

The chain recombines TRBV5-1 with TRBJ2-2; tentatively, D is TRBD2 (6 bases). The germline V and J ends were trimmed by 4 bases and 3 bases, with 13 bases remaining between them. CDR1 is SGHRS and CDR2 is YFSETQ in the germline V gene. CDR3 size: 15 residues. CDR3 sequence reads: CASSHEIADTGELFF. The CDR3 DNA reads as TGCGCCAGCAGCCACGAAATAGCGGACACCGGGGAGCTGTTTTTT. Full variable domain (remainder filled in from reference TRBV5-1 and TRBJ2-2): KAGVTQTPRYLIKTRGQQVTLSCSPISGHRSVSWYQQTPGQGLQFLFEYFSETQRNKGNFPGRFSGRQFSNSRSEMNVSTLELGDSALYLCASSHEIADTGELFFGEGSRLTVL.

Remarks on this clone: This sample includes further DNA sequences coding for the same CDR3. The CDR3 here is CASSVDGSSYEQYF. In DNA, the CDR3 is TGTGCCAGCAGCGTAGACGGGAGCTCCTACGAGCAGTACTTC. V usage is TRBV9 and J usage is TRBJ2-7, with D tentatively TRBD2 (6 bases). V was trimmed by 0 bases and J by 0 bases, leaving 7 bases between them. Germline V lookup: CDR1 SGDLS, CDR2 YYNGEE. The CDR3 sequence is 14 residues long.

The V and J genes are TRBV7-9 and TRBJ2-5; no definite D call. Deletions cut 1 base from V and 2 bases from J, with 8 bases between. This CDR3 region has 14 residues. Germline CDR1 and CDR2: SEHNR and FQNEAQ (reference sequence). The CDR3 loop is CASSLVPVQETQYF. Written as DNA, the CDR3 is TGTGCCAGCAGCTTAGTTCCCGTTCAAGAGACCCAGTACTTC.

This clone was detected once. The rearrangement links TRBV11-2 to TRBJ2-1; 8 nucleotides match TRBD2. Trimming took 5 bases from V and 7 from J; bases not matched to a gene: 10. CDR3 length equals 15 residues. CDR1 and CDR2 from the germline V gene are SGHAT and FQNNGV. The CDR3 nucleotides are TGTGCCAGCAGCCGGGGGGGCGTTTCGGTGAATGAGCAGTTCTTC. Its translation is CASSRGGVSVNEQFF. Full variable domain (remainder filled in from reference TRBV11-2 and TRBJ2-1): EAGVAQSPRYKIIEKRQSVAFWCNPISGHATLYWYQQILGQGPKLLIQFQNNGVVDDSQLPKDRFSAERLKGVDSTLKIQPAKLEDSAVYLCASSRGGVSVNEQFFGPGTRLTVL.

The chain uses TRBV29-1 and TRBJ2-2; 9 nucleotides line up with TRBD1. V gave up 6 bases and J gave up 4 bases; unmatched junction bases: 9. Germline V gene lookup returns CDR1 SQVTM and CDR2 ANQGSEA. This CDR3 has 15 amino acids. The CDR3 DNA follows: TGCAGCGTCTCAAAGGGGACAGGGTTCACCGGGGAGCTGTTTTTT. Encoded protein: CSVSKGTGFTGELFF.

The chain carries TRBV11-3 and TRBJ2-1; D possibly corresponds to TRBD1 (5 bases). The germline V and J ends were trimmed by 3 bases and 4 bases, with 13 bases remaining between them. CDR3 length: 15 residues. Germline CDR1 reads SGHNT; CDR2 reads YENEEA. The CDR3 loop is CASSFGRAVYNEQFF. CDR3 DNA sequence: TGTGCCAGCAGCTTCGGCAGGGCCGTTTACAATGAGCAGTTCTTC.

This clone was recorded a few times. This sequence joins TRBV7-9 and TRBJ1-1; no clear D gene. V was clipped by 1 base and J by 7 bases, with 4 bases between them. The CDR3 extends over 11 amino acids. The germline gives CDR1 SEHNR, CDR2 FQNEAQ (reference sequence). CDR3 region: CASSLGLEAFF. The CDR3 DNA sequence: TGTGCCAGCAGCTTAGGACTTGAAGCTTTCTTT.

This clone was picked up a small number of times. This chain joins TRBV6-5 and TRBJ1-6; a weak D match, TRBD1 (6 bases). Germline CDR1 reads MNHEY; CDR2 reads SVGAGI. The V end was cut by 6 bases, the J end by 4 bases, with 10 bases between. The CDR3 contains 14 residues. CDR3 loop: CASSRTAYNSPLHF. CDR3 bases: TGTGCCAGCAGCCGGACAGCTTATAATTCACCCCTCCACTTT.

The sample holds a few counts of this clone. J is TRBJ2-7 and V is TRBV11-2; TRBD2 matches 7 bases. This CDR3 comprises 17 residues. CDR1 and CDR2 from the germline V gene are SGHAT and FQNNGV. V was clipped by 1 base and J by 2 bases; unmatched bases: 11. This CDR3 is CASSLGYGREAPYEQYF. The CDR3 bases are TGTGCCAGCAGCTTAGGGTACGGACGGGAGGCCCCCTACGAGCAGTACTTC.

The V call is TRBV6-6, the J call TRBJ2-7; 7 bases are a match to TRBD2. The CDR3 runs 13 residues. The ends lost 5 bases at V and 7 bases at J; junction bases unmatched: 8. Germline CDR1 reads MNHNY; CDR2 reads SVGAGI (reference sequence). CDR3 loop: CASSPRGLSEQYF. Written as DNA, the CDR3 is TGTGCCAGCAGTCCGAGGGGACTATCAGAGCAGTACTTC.

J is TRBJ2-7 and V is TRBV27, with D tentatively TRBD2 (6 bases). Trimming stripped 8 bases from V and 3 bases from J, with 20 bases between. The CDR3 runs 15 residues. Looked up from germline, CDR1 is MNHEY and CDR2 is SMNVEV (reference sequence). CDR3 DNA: TGTGCCAGCTGGGGGGTGGAAAGGGGCCACTACGAGCAGTACTTC. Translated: CASWGVERGHYEQYF.

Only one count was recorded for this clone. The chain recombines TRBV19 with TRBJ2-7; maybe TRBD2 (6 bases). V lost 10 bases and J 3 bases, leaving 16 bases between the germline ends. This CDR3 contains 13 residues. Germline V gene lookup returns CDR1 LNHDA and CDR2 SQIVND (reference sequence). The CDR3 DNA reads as TGTGCCACAGAAGCGGGCAGAGTCTACGAGCAGTACTTC. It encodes CATEAGRVYEQYF.

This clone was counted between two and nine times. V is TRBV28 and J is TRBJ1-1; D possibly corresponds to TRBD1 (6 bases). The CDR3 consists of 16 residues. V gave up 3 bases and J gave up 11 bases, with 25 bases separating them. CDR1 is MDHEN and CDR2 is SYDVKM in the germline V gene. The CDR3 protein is CASSLFLQDQDGGAFF. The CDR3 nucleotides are TGTGCCAGCAGTTTGTTTTTACAAGATCAGGATGGGGGCGCTTTCTTT. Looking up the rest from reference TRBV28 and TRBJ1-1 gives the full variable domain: DVKVTQSSRYLVKRTGEKVFLECVQDMDHENMFWYRQDPGLGLRLIYFSYDVKMKEKGDIPEGYSVSREKKERFSLILESASTNQTSMYLCASSLFLQDQDGGAFFGQGTRLTVV.

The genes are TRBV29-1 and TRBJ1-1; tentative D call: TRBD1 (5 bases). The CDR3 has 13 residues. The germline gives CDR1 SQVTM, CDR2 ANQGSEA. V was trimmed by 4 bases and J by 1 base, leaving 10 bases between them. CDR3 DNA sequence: TGCAGCGTTGCAAGTACAGGGAACACTGAAGCTTTCTTT. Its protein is CSVASTGNTEAFF.

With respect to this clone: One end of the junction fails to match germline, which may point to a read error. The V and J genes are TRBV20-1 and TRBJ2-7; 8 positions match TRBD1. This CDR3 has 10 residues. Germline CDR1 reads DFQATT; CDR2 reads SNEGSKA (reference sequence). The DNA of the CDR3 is TGCAGTGCTGGAGGGGACAGGTTAAACTTC. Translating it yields CSAGGDRLNF.

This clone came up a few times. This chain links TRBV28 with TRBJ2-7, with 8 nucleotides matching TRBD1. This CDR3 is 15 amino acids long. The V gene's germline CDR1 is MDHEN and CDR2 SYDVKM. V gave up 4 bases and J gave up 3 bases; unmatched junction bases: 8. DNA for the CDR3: TGTGCCAGCAGTTCCCCCGGGACAGGCTACTACGAGCAGTACTTC. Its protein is CASSSPGTGYYEQYF.

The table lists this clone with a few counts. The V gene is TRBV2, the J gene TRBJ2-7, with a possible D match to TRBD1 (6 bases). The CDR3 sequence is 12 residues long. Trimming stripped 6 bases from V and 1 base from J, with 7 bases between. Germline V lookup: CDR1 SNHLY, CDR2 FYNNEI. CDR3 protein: CASSDRSYEQYF. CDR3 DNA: TGTGCCAGCAGCGACAGGTCCTACGAGCAGTACTTC. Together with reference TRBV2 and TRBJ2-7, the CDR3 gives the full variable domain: EPEVTQTPSHQVTQMGQEVILRCVPISNHLYFYWYRQILGQKVEFLVSFYNNEISEKSEIFDDQFSVERPDGSNFTLKIRSTKLEDSAMYFCASSDRSYEQYFGPGTRLTVT.

In nucleotides, the CDR3 is TGCGCCAGCCGGGACACCATTTTTAGCACAGATACGCAGTATTTT. Translating gives CASRDTIFSTDTQYF. The V and J genes are TRBV5-1 and TRBJ2-3, with D maybe TRBD1 (6 bases). In germline, CDR1 is SGHRS, CDR2 YFSETQ. V was shortened by 7 bases and J by 0 bases, with 15 bases between the two germline ends. The CDR3 length is 15 residues. Looking up the rest from reference TRBV5-1 and TRBJ2-3 gives the full variable domain: KAGVTQTPRYLIKTRGQQVTLSCSPISGHRSVSWYQQTPGQGLQFLFEYFSETQRNKGNFPGRFSGRQFSNSRSEMNVSTLELGDSALYLCASRDTIFSTDTQYFGPGTRLTVL.

The CDR3 spells CASSLFRAGEETQYF. CDR3 coding DNA: TGTGCCAGCAGTTTATTTAGAGCGGGAGAAGAGACCCAGTACTTC. The chain couples TRBV28 to TRBJ2-5; 8 bases map to TRBD2. The CDR3 is 15 residues long. V dropped 1 base and J dropped 3; count of bases not matched to a gene: 4. The germline V gene has CDR1 MDHEN and CDR2 SYDVKM. The whole variable domain, filled in from reference TRBV28 and TRBJ2-5, reads DVKVTQSSRYLVKRTGEKVFLECVQDMDHENMFWYRQDPGLGLRLIYFSYDVKMKEKGDIPEGYSVSREKKERFSLILESASTNQTSMYLCASSLFRAGEETQYFGPGTRLLVL.

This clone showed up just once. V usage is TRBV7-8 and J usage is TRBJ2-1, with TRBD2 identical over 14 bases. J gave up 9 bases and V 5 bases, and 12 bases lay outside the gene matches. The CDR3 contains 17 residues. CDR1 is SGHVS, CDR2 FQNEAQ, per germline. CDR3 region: CASSPHRLAGGRSEQFF. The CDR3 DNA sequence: TGTGCCAGCAGCCCCCACCGACTAGCGGGAGGGCGAAGTGAGCAGTTCTTC. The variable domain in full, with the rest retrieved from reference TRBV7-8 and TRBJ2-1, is GAGVSQSPRYKVAKRGQDVALRCDPISGHVSLFWYQQALGQGPEFLTYFQNEAQLDKSGLPSDRFFAERPEGSVSTLKIQRTQQEDSAVYLCASSPHRLAGGRSEQFFGPGTRLTVL.

The chain's CDR3 is CSALAVEQFF. Written as DNA, the CDR3 is TGCAGCGCCCTAGCCGTGGAGCAGTTCTTC. This rearrangement joins TRBV29-1 to TRBJ2-1, with a tentative D call TRBD2 (5 bases). Per the germline V gene, CDR1 is SQVTM and CDR2 is ANQGSEA. The CDR3 runs 10 residues. V was shortened by 7 bases and J by 10 bases, with 11 bases between the two germline ends.

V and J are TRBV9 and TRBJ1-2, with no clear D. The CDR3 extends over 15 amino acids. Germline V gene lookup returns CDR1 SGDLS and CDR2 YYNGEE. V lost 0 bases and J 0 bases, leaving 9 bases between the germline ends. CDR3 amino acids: CASSVDSYTNYGYTF. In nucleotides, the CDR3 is TGTGCCAGCAGCGTAGACAGCTACACTAACTATGGCTACACCTTC.

The CDR3 sequence: CASSSRGDTQYF. CDR3 nucleotide sequence: TGCGCCAGCAGCTCCCGCGGAGATACGCAGTATTTT. The chain links TRBV5-1 to TRBJ2-3; D is undetermined. The germline CDR1 and CDR2 sequences are SGHRS and YFSETQ. Trimming removed 3 bases from V and 5 bases from J, with 7 bases in between. The CDR3 has 12 amino acids.

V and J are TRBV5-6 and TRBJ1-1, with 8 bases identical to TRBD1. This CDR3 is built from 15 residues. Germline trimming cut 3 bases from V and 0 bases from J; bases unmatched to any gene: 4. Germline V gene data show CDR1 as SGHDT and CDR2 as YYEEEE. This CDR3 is CASSSIQGVNTEAFF. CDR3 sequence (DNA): TGTGCCAGCAGCTCCATACAGGGGGTGAACACTGAAGCTTTCTTT.

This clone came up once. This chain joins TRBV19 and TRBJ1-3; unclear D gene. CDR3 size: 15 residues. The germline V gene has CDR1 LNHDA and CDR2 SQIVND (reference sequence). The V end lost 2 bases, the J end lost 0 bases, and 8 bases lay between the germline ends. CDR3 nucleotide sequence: TGTGCCAGTAGTATACTGGGAGGCTCTGGAAACACCATATATTTT. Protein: CASSILGGSGNTIYF.

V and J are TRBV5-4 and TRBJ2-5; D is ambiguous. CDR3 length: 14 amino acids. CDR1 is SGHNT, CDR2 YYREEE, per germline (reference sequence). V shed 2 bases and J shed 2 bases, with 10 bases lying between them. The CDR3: CASSLASLQETQYF. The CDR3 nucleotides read TGTGCCAGCAGCTTAGCCTCGCTACAAGAGACCCAGTACTTC.

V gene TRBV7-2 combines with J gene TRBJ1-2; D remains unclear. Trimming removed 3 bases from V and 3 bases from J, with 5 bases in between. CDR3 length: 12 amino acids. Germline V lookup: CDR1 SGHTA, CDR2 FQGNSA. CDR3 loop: CASSFGYYGYTF. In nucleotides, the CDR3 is TGTGCCAGCAGCTTCGGGTACTATGGCTACACCTTC.

This CDR3 reads CASRLQGPHNEQFF. The DNA for the CDR3 is TGTGCCAGCAGATTACAGGGACCCCACAATGAGCAGTTCTTC. The chain recombines TRBV2 with TRBJ2-1, with a tentative D call TRBD1 (6 bases). From germline, CDR1 is SNHLY and CDR2 FYNNEI. The CDR3 is made up of 14 amino acids. V dropped 6 bases and J dropped 5 bases, with 14 bases sitting between them.

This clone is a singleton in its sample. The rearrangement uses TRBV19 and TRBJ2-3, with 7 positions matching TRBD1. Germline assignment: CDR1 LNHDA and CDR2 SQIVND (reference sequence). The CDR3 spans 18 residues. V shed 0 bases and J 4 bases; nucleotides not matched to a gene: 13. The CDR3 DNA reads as TGTGCCAGTAGTATAGATAATACAGGGGATTTCGATTCAGATACGCAGTATTTT. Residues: CASSIDNTGDFDSDTQYF.

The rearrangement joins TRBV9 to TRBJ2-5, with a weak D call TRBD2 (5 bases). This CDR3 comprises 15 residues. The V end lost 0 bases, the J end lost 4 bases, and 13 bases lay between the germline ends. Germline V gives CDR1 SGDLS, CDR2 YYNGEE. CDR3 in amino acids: CASSVGPSLRETQYF. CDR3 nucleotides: TGTGCCAGCAGCGTAGGACCTAGCCTTAGAGAGACCCAGTACTTC.